The sequence of this T cell receptor beta chain was determined in a study of identical twins. This CDR3 contains 13 residues. V gave up 4 bases and J gave up 4 bases, with 11 bases separating them. Germline V gene lookup returns CDR1 SGDLS and CDR2 YYNGEE. Donors uniformly comprised healthy Caucasians. This clonotype was seen a few times. MiXCR, run by TCRdb on the 5' RACE reads, gives a single entry per CDR3 protein. Of roughly 190,000 distinct CDR3 sequences listed, around a sixth were seen once; the top ten hold 40%. This sample was shared with a second study, whose subject was T cells expressing NK-cell markers.

This TCR came from a woman aged 18 to 35 in good health. The V call is TRBV9, the J call TRBJ1-1; D is ambiguous. The sequenced sample consisted of CD8+ T cells sorted from blood. The chain's CDR3 is CASSPQWGTEAFF. CDR3 DNA: TGTGCCAGCAGCCCTCAATGGGGCACTGAAGCTTTCTTT. Supplemented by reference TRBV9 and TRBJ1-1, the full variable domain reads DSGVTQTPKHLITATGQRVTLRCSPRSGDLSVYWYQQSLDQGLQFLIQYYNGEERAKGNILERFSAQQFPDLHSELNLSSLELGDSALYFCASSPQWGTEAFFGQGTRLTVV.